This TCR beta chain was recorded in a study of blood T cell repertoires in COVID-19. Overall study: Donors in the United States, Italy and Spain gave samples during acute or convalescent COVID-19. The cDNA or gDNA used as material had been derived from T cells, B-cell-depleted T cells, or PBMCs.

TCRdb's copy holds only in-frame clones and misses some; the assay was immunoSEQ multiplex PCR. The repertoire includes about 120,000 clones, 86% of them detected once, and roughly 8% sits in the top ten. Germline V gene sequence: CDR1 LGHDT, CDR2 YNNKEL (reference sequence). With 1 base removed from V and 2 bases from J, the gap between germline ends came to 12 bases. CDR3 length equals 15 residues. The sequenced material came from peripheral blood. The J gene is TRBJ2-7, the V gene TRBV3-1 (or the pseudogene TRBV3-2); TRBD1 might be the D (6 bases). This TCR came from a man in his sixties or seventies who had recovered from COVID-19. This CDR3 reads CASSQVTGRAYEQYF. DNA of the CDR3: TGTGCCAGCAGCCAAGTGACAGGTCGAGCCTACGAGCAGTACTTC.